A selection of T cell receptor beta chains follows, all from one sample in a study of blood T cell repertoires in COVID-19. Only in-frame clones appear in the TCRdb table, and some are missing; sequencing was by immunoSEQ multiplex PCR. The repertoire consists of about 190,000 clones, with approximately 79% occurring once and the leading ten covering approximately 13%. What was sequenced was peripheral blood. These receptors were obtained from a man aged 45 to 65 who had recovered from COVID-19. CDR3s include the opening cysteine and the closing phenylalanine or tryptophan. Fields, in order: J gene, D gene, V gene, clone size, CDR3 protein, CDR3 DNA. A D gene is named only where the DNA matches it firmly. Only some rows state a clone size, as once, few, many or a class for expanded clones.

j_gene: TRBJ2-7
d_gene: -
v_gene: TRBV2
abundance: -
CDR3aa: CASRREPGEQYF
CDR3nt: TGTGCCAGCAGAAGAGAACCAGGCGAGCAGTACTTC

j_gene: TRBJ1-3
d_gene: -
v_gene: TRBV6-5
abundance: -
CDR3aa: CASSYLHRTGNTIYF
CDR3nt: TGTGCCAGCAGCTACCTCCACAGGACTGGAAACACCATATATTTT

j_gene: TRBJ1-3
d_gene: -
v_gene: TRBV9
abundance: -
CDR3aa: CASSVGSSGNTIYF
CDR3nt: TGTGCCAGCAGCGTTGGGAGCTCTGGAAACACCATATATTTT

j_gene: TRBJ2-7
d_gene: -
v_gene: TRBV7-9
abundance: -
CDR3aa: CASSLASYSYEQYF
CDR3nt: TGTGCCAGCAGCTTAGCATCGTACTCCTACGAGCAGTACTTC

j_gene: TRBJ2-5
d_gene: TRBD1
v_gene: TRBV6-5
abundance: -
CDR3aa: CASRQGQETQYF
CDR3nt: TGTGCCAGCCGACAGGGGCAAGAGACCCAGTACTTC

j_gene: TRBJ2-3
d_gene: -
v_gene: TRBV6-1
abundance: -
CDR3aa: CASSEFVGEGTDTQYF
CDR3nt: TGTGCCAGCAGTGAATTCGTGGGAGAGGGCACAGATACGCAGTATTTT

j_gene: TRBJ2-3
d_gene: -
v_gene: TRBV6-1
abundance: once
CDR3aa: CASSARQGGSTDTQYF
CDR3nt: TGTGCCAGCAGTGCGAGACAGGGAGGTAGTACAGATACGCAGTATTTT

j_gene: TRBJ1-2
d_gene: TRBD1
v_gene: TRBV5-6
abundance: -
CDR3aa: CASSFPPPTGFRYGYTF
CDR3nt: TGTGCCAGCAGCTTCCCGCCTCCGACAGGGTTTCGCTATGGCTACACCTTC

j_gene: TRBJ1-2
d_gene: -
v_gene: TRBV6-5
abundance: -
CDR3aa: CASSYSEGRNYGYTF
CDR3nt: TGTGCCAGCAGTTACTCGGAGGGGAGGAACTATGGCTACACCTTC

j_gene: TRBJ2-1
d_gene: TRBD2
v_gene: TRBV7-8
abundance: -
CDR3aa: CASSSGAGGPIGEQFF
CDR3nt: TGTGCCAGCAGCTCAGGAGCGGGAGGGCCGATCGGTGAGCAGTTCTTC

j_gene: TRBJ2-7
d_gene: -
v_gene: TRBV5-1
abundance: once
CDR3aa: CASAGSALRGYEQYF
CDR3nt: TGCGCCAGCGCCGGATCGGCCCTACGAGGGTACGAGCAGTACTTC

j_gene: TRBJ2-1
d_gene: -
v_gene: TRBV24-1
abundance: -
CDR3aa: CATSGGGGHRYNEQFF
CDR3nt: TGTGCCACCAGTGGTGGGGGGGGACACCGGTACAATGAGCAGTTCTTC

j_gene: TRBJ2-1
d_gene: -
v_gene: TRBV7-3
abundance: -
CDR3aa: CASSLSGATEQFF
CDR3nt: TGTGCCAGCAGCTTAAGTGGGGCCACTGAGCAGTTCTTC

j_gene: TRBJ2-7
d_gene: -
v_gene: TRBV6-5
abundance: -
CDR3aa: CASSSPSSYEQYF
CDR3nt: TGTGCCAGCAGTTCCCCGAGCTCCTACGAGCAGTACTTC

j_gene: TRBJ1-5
d_gene: -
v_gene: TRBV6-2/TRBV6-3
abundance: -
CDR3aa: CASSPGGGLQPQHF
CDR3nt: TGTGCCAGCAGTCCCGGGGGGGGACTTCAGCCCCAGCATTTT

j_gene: TRBJ2-3
d_gene: TRBD1
v_gene: TRBV5-1
abundance: -
CDR3aa: CASSLGQGVSTDTQYF
CDR3nt: TGCGCCAGCAGCTTGGGCCAGGGGGTAAGCACAGATACGCAGTATTTT

j_gene: TRBJ2-7
d_gene: TRBD1
v_gene: TRBV28
abundance: -
CDR3aa: CASSYYRDSIQYF
CDR3nt: TGTGCCAGCAGTTACTACCGGGACAGCATACAGTACTTC

j_gene: TRBJ2-5
d_gene: TRBD1
v_gene: TRBV28
abundance: once
CDR3aa: CASSQTGGEETQYF
CDR3nt: TGTGCCAGCAGCCAGACAGGGGGCGAGGAGACCCAGTACTTC

j_gene: TRBJ2-7
d_gene: -
v_gene: TRBV3-1/TRBV3-2
abundance: -
CDR3aa: CASSQAAHPTYYEQYF
CDR3nt: TGTGCCAGCAGCCAAGCCGCTCACCCAACATACTACGAGCAGTACTTC

j_gene: TRBJ2-4
d_gene: -
v_gene: TRBV27
abundance: many
CDR3aa: CASSSKPSKNIQYF
CDR3nt: TGTGCCAGCAGTTCGAAGCCTTCCAAAAACATTCAGTACTTC

j_gene: TRBJ1-2
d_gene: -
v_gene: TRBV6-1
abundance: -
CDR3aa: CASSHSEHGYTF
CDR3nt: TGTGCCAGCAGCCACTCTGAACATGGCTACACCTTC

j_gene: TRBJ1-1
d_gene: -
v_gene: TRBV7-9
abundance: -
CDR3aa: CASNTGMNTEAFF
CDR3nt: TGTGCCAGCAACACGGGGATGAACACTGAAGCTTTCTTT

j_gene: TRBJ1-5
d_gene: TRBD1
v_gene: TRBV7-9
abundance: -
CDR3aa: CASSLEGARNQPQHF
CDR3nt: TGTGCCAGCAGCTTAGAGGGGGCAAGGAATCAGCCCCAGCATTTT

j_gene: TRBJ2-1
d_gene: TRBD1
v_gene: TRBV24-1
abundance: -
CDR3aa: CATSRQGAYNEQFF
CDR3nt: TGTGCCACCAGTAGACAGGGGGCCTACAATGAGCAGTTCTTC

j_gene: TRBJ2-1
d_gene: TRBD1
v_gene: TRBV24-1
abundance: -
CDR3aa: CVYGTGDSNEQFF
CDR3nt: TGTGTTTATGGGACAGGGGATAGCAATGAGCAGTTCTTC